A single sample is the source of the 22 T cell receptor beta chains below, sequenced in a study of T-cell reconstitution after alpha-beta-depleted transplantation in children. Unique molecular identifiers tagged the TCRbeta library. TCRdb redid the calling of the PCR reads with MiXCR, one entry per CDR3 protein. The data show about 340,000 distinct CDR3 sequences, with about 9.4% seen just once and 2% to 3% held by the top ten. Source: PBMCs from the stem cell graft donor, taken from the stem cell graft. The origin of the receptors is a human donor who donated a stem cell graft to a child with acute lymphoblastic leukemia.

This clonotype came up a few times. V and J are TRBV6-5 and TRBJ2-7, with unresolved D. V was shortened by 0 bases and J by 2 bases, with 14 bases between the two germline ends. The germline CDR1 and CDR2 sequences are MNHEY and SVGAGI. The CDR3 sequence is 16 residues long. In DNA form, the CDR3 reads TGTGCCAGCAGTTACTCGTACGCAGACGCAACCTACGAGCAGTACTTC. Protein sequence: CASSYSYADATYEQYF.

A few counts support this clonotype. The chain employs TRBV9 and TRBJ2-1; 9 bases are shared with TRBD1. CDR1 is SGDLS and CDR2 is YYNGEE in the germline V gene. V gave up 3 bases and J gave up 6 bases; unmatched junction bases: 10. The CDR3 has 16 amino acids. This CDR3 reads CASSAPRDRAGNEQFF. CDR3 bases: TGTGCCAGCAGCGCGCCCCGGGACAGGGCGGGCAATGAGCAGTTCTTC.

The genes are TRBV4-1 and TRBJ2-7; 9 nucleotides agree with TRBD1. V gave up 0 bases and J gave up 3 bases; unmatched junction bases: 3. CDR3 length: 15 residues. CDR1 and CDR2 from the germline V gene are MGHRA and YSYEKL. The chain's CDR3 is CASSQDLGQGYEQYF. DNA of the CDR3: TGCGCCAGCAGCCAAGATTTGGGACAGGGCTACGAGCAGTACTTC.

This clonotype was picked up a small number of times. The CDR3 DNA is TGTGCCAGTAGTCGGGACTTTACGGTCCAAGAGACCCAGTACTTC. Amino acid sequence: CASSRDFTVQETQYF. The chain recombines TRBV19 with TRBJ2-5, with a tentative D call TRBD2 (6 bases). CDR1 LNHDA and CDR2 SQIVND come from the germline V gene (reference sequence). V lost 5 bases and J lost 1, with 14 bases in between. CDR3 length equals 15 residues.

This clonotype appeared a few times. This chain joins TRBV5-6 and TRBJ1-2; D is perhaps TRBD1 (5 bases). The CDR3 consists of 15 residues. Trimming stripped 3 bases from V and 4 bases from J, with 16 bases between. Germline CDR1 reads SGHDT; CDR2 reads YYEEEE. DNA for the CDR3: TGTGCCAGCAGCTCAATAGGACAAGCTCCCTATGGCTACACCTTC. Protein: CASSSIGQAPYGYTF.

This clonotype has at least ten counts. The gene calls are TRBV7-2 and TRBJ2-5; D is possibly TRBD1 or TRBD2 (5 bases each). V was clipped by 5 bases and J by 1 base, with 14 bases between them. There are 15 residues in the CDR3. Germline V gives CDR1 SGHTA, CDR2 FQGNSA. DNA for the CDR3: TGTGCCAGCAGCCGGGGACGGACCTTCCAAGAGACCCAGTACTTC. As protein: CASSRGRTFQETQYF.

This clonotype occurred many times. The chain is built from TRBV6-1 and TRBJ1-5; a weak D match, TRBD1 (5 bases). CDR3 length: 14 amino acids. V gave up 4 bases and J gave up 2 bases, with 9 bases separating them. Germline V gives CDR1 MNHNS, CDR2 SASEGT. This chain's CDR3 is CASSAGLGNQPQHF. CDR3 coding DNA: TGTGCCAGCAGTGCGGGGCTTGGCAATCAGCCCCAGCATTTT.

This clonotype came up a few times. The rearrangement links TRBV6-2 or TRBV6-3 to TRBJ1-2, with no clear D. Germline loops: CDR1 MNHEY, CDR2 SVGEGT. The CDR3 has 11 amino acids. V lost 5 bases to trimming and J lost 8 bases, with 9 bases between them. The DNA of the CDR3 is TGTGCCAGCAGTCGACTGCGGGGCTACACCTTC. This encodes CASSRLRGYTF.

This chain connects TRBV29-1 to TRBJ2-2; D call uncertain. Trimming took 0 bases from V and 3 from J, leaving 17 bases between them. This CDR3 contains 17 residues. The germline V gene encodes CDR1 SQVTM and CDR2 ANQGSEA. CDR3 DNA sequence: TGCAGCGTTGAAGATCGGAAAGGGAATCCGGACACCGGGGAGCTGTTTTTT. Translated: CSVEDRKGNPDTGELFF.

The rearrangement joins TRBV11-2 to TRBJ2-2, with unresolved D. Germline lookup yields CDR1 SGHAT and CDR2 FQNNGV. V was shortened by 2 bases and J by 7 bases, with 26 bases between the two germline ends. The CDR3 runs to 19 residues. The CDR3 DNA reads TGTGCCAGCAGCTTAATCATGGTTAAGGGTGTTTCGAGCCGCGGGGAGCTGTTTTTT. Amino acid sequence: CASSLIMVKGVSSRGELFF.

V gene TRBV3-1 combines with J gene TRBJ1-5; no definite D call. The ends were cut back, 4 bases at V and 4 bases at J, with 14 bases in the middle. This CDR3 region has 15 residues. The germline CDR1 and CDR2 sequences are LGHDT and YNNKEL (reference sequence). The CDR3 DNA is TGTGCCAGCAGCCCTGGGATCTCAGATAATCAGCCCCAGCATTTT. Amino acids: CASSPGISDNQPQHF.

There are a few counts of this clonotype. The chain combines TRBV5-1 with TRBJ2-1, with a tentative D call TRBD2 (6 bases). The CDR3 has 17 amino acids. Trimming pared 3 bases from V and 0 bases from J, leaving 16 bases between. Germline CDR1 is SGHRS and CDR2 is YFSETQ. As DNA, the CDR3 is TGCGCCAGCAGCTCGGTGATAGCGGACCCCTCCTACAATGAGCAGTTCTTC. This gives the protein CASSSVIADPSYNEQFF.

Many counts were recorded for this clonotype. The J gene is TRBJ2-1, the V gene TRBV12-3 or TRBV12-4; 14 bases are a match to TRBD2. V was pared by 1 base and J by 9 bases, with 5 bases of the junction left unmatched. CDR3 size: 16 residues. The CDR3 region has the DNA TGTGCCAGCAGTTTAGTGGGACTAGCGGGAGTGGTTGAGCAGTTCTTC. It codes for CASSLVGLAGVVEQFF.

The chain couples TRBV12-3 or TRBV12-4 to TRBJ2-4; D gene unclear. The CDR3 has 12 amino acids. Trimming stripped 7 bases from V and 6 bases from J, with 10 bases between. In nucleotides, the CDR3 is TGTGCCAGCACTATACAGCTAAACATTCAGTACTTC. As protein: CASTIQLNIQYF.

The chain joins TRBV7-9 to TRBJ2-7; D is perhaps TRBD2 (6 bases). V was trimmed by 4 bases and J by 0 bases, leaving 13 bases between them. Germline V gene sequence: CDR1 SEHNR, CDR2 FQNEAQ (reference sequence). The CDR3 runs 15 residues. CDR3 DNA sequence: TGTGCCAGCAGCTCCTCCAGCGGGCCCTCCTACGAGCAGTACTTC. Amino acid sequence: CASSSSSGPSYEQYF.

The J gene is TRBJ2-5, the V gene TRBV5-1; D ambiguous. Per the germline V gene, CDR1 is SGHRS and CDR2 is YFSETQ. Trimming left V 4 bases short and J 0 bases short, with 10 bases between. CDR3 length: 14 residues. CDR3 coding DNA: TGCGCCAGCAGCAAGCAGACTGACCAAGAGACCCAGTACTTC. It encodes CASSKQTDQETQYF.

This clonotype was seen only a few times. The chain combines TRBV3-1 with TRBJ1-6; D is uncertain. The CDR3 has 17 amino acids. Germline V gives CDR1 LGHDT, CDR2 YNNKEL (reference sequence). V was cut by 0 bases and J by 0 bases, with 9 bases left in between. CDR3 protein: CASSQERSSSYNSPLHF. DNA of the CDR3: TGTGCCAGCAGCCAAGAGAGAAGCAGCTCCTATAATTCACCCCTCCACTTT.

This clonotype has just a few counts. This chain connects TRBV15 to TRBJ2-1; D is possibly TRBD1 or TRBD2 (5 bases each). The length of the CDR3 is 16 residues. The V and J ends lost 5 bases and 5 bases respectively, with 19 bases between them. The V gene's germline CDR1 is LNHNV and CDR2 YYDKDF (reference sequence). For the CDR3, the DNA is TGTGCCACCAGCTGGCGGCCCGGGACCCACAACAATGAGCAGTTCTTC. It codes for CATSWRPGTHNNEQFF.

This clonotype was counted at least ten times. The V gene is TRBV20-1, the J gene TRBJ1-1, with a tentative D call TRBD1 (6 bases). Trimming shortened V by 5 bases and J by 6 bases, and 16 bases separated the two germline ends. The germline V gene encodes CDR1 DFQATT and CDR2 SNEGSKA (reference sequence). This CDR3 has 13 amino acids. The CDR3 nucleotides read TGCAGTGCTCCCCCAACAGGGAGAGCTGAAGCTTTCTTT. This translates into CSAPPTGRAEAFF.

The table lists this clonotype with a few counts. The V and J genes are TRBV10-2 and TRBJ2-7, with 9 bases matching TRBD2. J was trimmed by 6 bases and V by 8 bases; bases with no gene match: 14. In germline, CDR1 is WSHSY, CDR2 SAAADI. This CDR3 has 15 residues. Here the CDR3 reads CASLPPGTSSGEQYF. The DNA of the CDR3 is TGCGCCAGCCTTCCTCCCGGGACTAGCAGCGGCGAGCAGTACTTC.

This clonotype was seen only a few times. This chain uses TRBV4-1 with TRBJ2-7; the D gene could be TRBD1 or TRBD2 (5 bases each). The CDR3 spans 16 residues. The V end was cut by 6 bases, the J end by 4 bases, with 22 bases between. Per the germline V gene, CDR1 is MGHRA and CDR2 is YSYEKL. The DNA of the CDR3 is TGCGCCAGCAGACCGGGACCGTCAGCCGGGCAGTACGAGCAGTACTTC. As protein: CASRPGPSAGQYEQYF.

The chain carries TRBV10-3 and TRBJ2-7; 8 bases are a match to TRBD2. The trim removed 4 bases at V and 9 bases at J, leaving 14 bases unmatched. This CDR3 comprises 15 residues. Germline lookup yields CDR1 ENHRY and CDR2 SYGVKD. CDR3 DNA sequence: TGTGCCATCAGTGGGGGGGGACTAGGGAACAGCGGGCAGTACTTC. It is translated as CAISGGGLGNSGQYF.